The rows below give T cell receptor beta chains drawn from one sample of a study of shared clonotypes between healthy human individuals. Data came from immunoSEQ multiplex PCR; TCRdb stores just in-frame clones and leaves some out. This sample has roughly 2.6 million clones; more than 80% occur once, and the top ten carry roughly 0.15%. The sample consisted of naive CD4+ T cells sorted from blood. The receptor set was obtained from a man aged 18 to 30 in good health. Each CDR3 is given without its conserved first and last residue. Each record gives: clone size, J gene, V gene, CDR3 protein. Rows give clone size only sometimes, using once, few, many, or a class for an expanded clone.

clone_size: -; j_call: TRBJ1-2; v_call: TRBV27; cdr3_aa: ATRSPGDYGYT
clone_size: -; j_call: TRBJ1-2; v_call: TRBV28; cdr3_aa: ASSYSDSYGYT
clone_size: -; j_call: TRBJ1-1; v_call: TRBV6-5; cdr3_aa: ASSYEAGLNTEAF
clone_size: -; j_call: TRBJ2-2; v_call: TRBV30; cdr3_aa: ASTSGNTGELF
clone_size: -; j_call: TRBJ1-6; v_call: TRBV10-2; cdr3_aa: ASRPLGGGGDSPLH
clone_size: once; j_call: TRBJ2-6; v_call: TRBV11-2; cdr3_aa: ASSQSSGANVLT
clone_size: -; j_call: TRBJ1-6; v_call: TRBV6-6; cdr3_aa: ASSYGGGGSPLH
clone_size: -; j_call: TRBJ2-7; v_call: TRBV5-1; cdr3_aa: ASSSDSGSYEQY
clone_size: -; j_call: TRBJ1-3; v_call: TRBV5-6; cdr3_aa: ASSPAGGSGNTIY
clone_size: -; j_call: TRBJ2-1; v_call: TRBV5-1; cdr3_aa: ASSWGTSGYNEQF
clone_size: -; j_call: TRBJ2-1; v_call: TRBV5-1; cdr3_aa: ASSLGQGGNEQF
clone_size: -; j_call: TRBJ2-3; v_call: TRBV5-1; cdr3_aa: ASSLWGTSTDTQY
clone_size: -; j_call: TRBJ1-1; v_call: TRBV6-5; cdr3_aa: ASSYLQGRTEAF
clone_size: -; j_call: TRBJ2-6; v_call: TRBV10-3; cdr3_aa: AISDLRTRDIPSGANVLT
clone_size: -; j_call: TRBJ2-7; v_call: TRBV6-1; cdr3_aa: ASSESSEQY
clone_size: -; j_call: TRBJ2-5; v_call: TRBV9; cdr3_aa: ASSARGERRETQY
clone_size: -; j_call: TRBJ2-7; v_call: TRBV10-3; cdr3_aa: AISESALYEQY
clone_size: -; j_call: TRBJ2-3; v_call: TRBV29-1; cdr3_aa: SVLAVLTDTQY
clone_size: -; j_call: TRBJ1-1; v_call: TRBV19; cdr3_aa: ASSPREGGTEAF
clone_size: -; j_call: TRBJ2-2; v_call: TRBV7-3; cdr3_aa: ASSLLNTGELF
clone_size: once; j_call: TRBJ2-5; v_call: TRBV2; cdr3_aa: ASSSTSGAGTQY
clone_size: -; j_call: TRBJ2-5; v_call: TRBV11-2; cdr3_aa: ASSFTGQGRETQY
clone_size: -; j_call: TRBJ2-3; v_call: TRBV30; cdr3_aa: AWSPDGDTQY
clone_size: -; j_call: TRBJ2-7; v_call: TRBV7-9; cdr3_aa: ASSLSPTSVPLEQY
clone_size: -; j_call: TRBJ2-5; v_call: TRBV5-1; cdr3_aa: ASSSQGGGETQY
clone_size: -; j_call: TRBJ2-1; v_call: TRBV10-3; cdr3_aa: AISGSGGAGNEQF
clone_size: -; j_call: TRBJ2-2; v_call: TRBV9; cdr3_aa: ASSVLPGTGDTGELF
clone_size: -; j_call: TRBJ1-1; v_call: TRBV5-1; cdr3_aa: ASSPSGTAEAF
clone_size: once; j_call: TRBJ2-5; v_call: TRBV4-2; cdr3_aa: ASSQSPGETQY
clone_size: -; j_call: TRBJ1-1; v_call: TRBV6-6; cdr3_aa: ASRAASLNTEAF
clone_size: -; j_call: TRBJ1-4; v_call: TRBV7-6; cdr3_aa: ASSLGGWEKLF
clone_size: -; j_call: TRBJ2-5; v_call: TRBV14; cdr3_aa: ASSQGVTRGEETQY
clone_size: -; j_call: TRBJ2-1; v_call: TRBV10-3; cdr3_aa: AISESSGVGNEQF
clone_size: -; j_call: TRBJ2-2; v_call: TRBV4-3; cdr3_aa: ASSQVPGELF
clone_size: -; j_call: TRBJ2-7; v_call: TRBV5-4; cdr3_aa: ASSRASAGVTTYEQY
clone_size: -; j_call: TRBJ2-7; v_call: TRBV19; cdr3_aa: ASSISGAPEQY
clone_size: -; j_call: TRBJ2-7; v_call: TRBV6-1; cdr3_aa: ASSEVEGVEYEQY
clone_size: -; j_call: TRBJ2-7; v_call: TRBV5-6; cdr3_aa: ASSFGSAQRRVQY
clone_size: -; j_call: TRBJ1-1; v_call: TRBV18; cdr3_aa: ASSPRQGGDTEAF
clone_size: -; j_call: TRBJ2-3; v_call: TRBV7-9; cdr3_aa: ASSLASSGIADTQY
clone_size: -; j_call: TRBJ1-2; v_call: TRBV6-6; cdr3_aa: ASSYRGDKEYGYT
clone_size: -; j_call: TRBJ1-3; v_call: TRBV6-5; cdr3_aa: ASSYSAGEGNTIY